The clone carrying this TCR beta chain occurred many times. The antigen is not known. This entry belongs to a study of T cells in Graves' hyperthyroidism and ophthalmopathy. Whole-study findings and limits: The model anticipated ophthalmopathy a median 6.5 months pre-onset.

Researchers took RNA transcripts and amplified the TCR beta CDR3 regions from them. Using the HTBI primer set, a first-round RT-PCR was run on the TCR CDR3. In TCRdb, the multiplex PCR reads were re-called with MiXCR into one record per CDR3 protein. Of over 250,000 distinct CDR3 sequences listed, less than 30% are singletons. The CDR3 sequence is 14 residues long. CDR1 is MGHRA, CDR2 YSYEKL, per germline. With 1 base removed from V and 2 bases from J, the gap between germline ends came to 8 bases. This clonotype originated in a man aged 40-50 years with Graves' hyperthyroidism that later progressed to Graves' ophthalmopathy. The genes are TRBV4-1 and TRBJ2-5; D is undetermined. Source material: blood. The CDR3 is CASSQATNQETQYF. The CDR3 nucleotides read TGCGCCAGCAGCCAAGCGACAAATCAAGAGACCCAGTACTTC.